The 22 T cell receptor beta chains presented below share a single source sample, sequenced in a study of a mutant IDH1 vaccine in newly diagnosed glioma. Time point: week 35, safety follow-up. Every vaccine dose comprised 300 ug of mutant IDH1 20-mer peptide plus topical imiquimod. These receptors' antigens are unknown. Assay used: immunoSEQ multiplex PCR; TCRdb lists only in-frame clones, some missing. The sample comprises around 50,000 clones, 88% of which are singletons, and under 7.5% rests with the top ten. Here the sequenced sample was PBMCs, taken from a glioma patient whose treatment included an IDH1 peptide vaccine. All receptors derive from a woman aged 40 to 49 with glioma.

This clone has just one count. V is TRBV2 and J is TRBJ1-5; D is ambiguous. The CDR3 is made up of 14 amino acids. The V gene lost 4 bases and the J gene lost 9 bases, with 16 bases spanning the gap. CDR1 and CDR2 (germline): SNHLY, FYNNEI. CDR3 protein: CASSAGVGSRPQHF. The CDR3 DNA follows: TGTGCCAGCAGTGCGGGCGTGGGATCTCGGCCCCAGCATTTT. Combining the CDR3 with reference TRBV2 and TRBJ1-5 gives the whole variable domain EPEVTQTPSHQVTQMGQEVILRCVPISNHLYFYWYRQILGQKVEFLVSFYNNEISEKSEIFDDQFSVERPDGSNFTLKIRSTKLEDSAMYFCASSAGVGSRPQHFGDGTRLSIL.

The DNA for the CDR3 is TGTGCCAGCAGTGTAGGACTAGCGGGAAGGCAGTACTTC. It codes for CASSVGLAGRQYF. J is TRBJ2-7 and V is TRBV2; 12 nucleotides line up with TRBD2. The CDR3 length is 13 residues. Looked up from germline, CDR1 is SNHLY and CDR2 is FYNNEI. J was trimmed by 9 bases and V by 4 bases; bases with no gene match: 4.

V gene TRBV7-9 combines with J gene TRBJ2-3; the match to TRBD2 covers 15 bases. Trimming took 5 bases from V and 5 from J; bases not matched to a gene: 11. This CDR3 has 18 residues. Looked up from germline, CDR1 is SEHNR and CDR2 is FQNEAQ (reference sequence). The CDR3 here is CASSDQGLAGGSKDTQYF. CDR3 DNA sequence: TGTGCCAGCAGCGACCAAGGACTAGCGGGGGGGAGTAAAGATACGCAGTATTTT. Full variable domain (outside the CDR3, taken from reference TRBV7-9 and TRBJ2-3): DTGVSQNPRHKITKRGQNVTFRCDPISEHNRLYWYRQTLGQGPEFLTYFQNEAQLEKSRLLSDRFSAERPKGSFSTLEIQRTEQGDSAMYLCASSDQGLAGGSKDTQYFGPGTRLTVL.

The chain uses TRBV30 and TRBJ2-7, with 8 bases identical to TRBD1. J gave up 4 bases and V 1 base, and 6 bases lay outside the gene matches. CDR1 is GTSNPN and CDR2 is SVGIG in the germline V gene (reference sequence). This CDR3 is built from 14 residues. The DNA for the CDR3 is TGTGCCTGGAGTGGGGACAGGTTGTCTTACGAGCAGTACTTC. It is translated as CAWSGDRLSYEQYF.

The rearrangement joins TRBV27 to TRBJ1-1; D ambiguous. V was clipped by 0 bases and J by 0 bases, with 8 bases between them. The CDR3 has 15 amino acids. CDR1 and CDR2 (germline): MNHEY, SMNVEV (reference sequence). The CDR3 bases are TGTGCCAGCAGTTTATCGAGGAGGCTGAACACTGAAGCTTTCTTT. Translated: CASSLSRRLNTEAFF.

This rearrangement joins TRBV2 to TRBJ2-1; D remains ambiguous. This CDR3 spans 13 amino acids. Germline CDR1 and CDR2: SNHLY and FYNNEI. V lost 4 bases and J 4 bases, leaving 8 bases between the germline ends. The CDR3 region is CASSGGRYNEQFF. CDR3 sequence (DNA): TGTGCCAGCAGTGGCGGACGGTACAATGAGCAGTTCTTC.

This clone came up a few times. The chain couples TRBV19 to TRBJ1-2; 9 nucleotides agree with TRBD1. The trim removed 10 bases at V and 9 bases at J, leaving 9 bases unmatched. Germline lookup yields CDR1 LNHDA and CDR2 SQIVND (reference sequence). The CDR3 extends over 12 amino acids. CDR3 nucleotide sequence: TGTGCCATTAGGGACAGGGAATGGTGCTACACCTTC. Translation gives CAIRDREWCYTF.

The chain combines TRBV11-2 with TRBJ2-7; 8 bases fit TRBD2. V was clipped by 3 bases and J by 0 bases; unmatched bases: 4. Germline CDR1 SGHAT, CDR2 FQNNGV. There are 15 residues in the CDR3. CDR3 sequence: CASSFLRGGSYEQYF. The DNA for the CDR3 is TGTGCCAGCAGCTTCCTCCGGGGGGGCTCCTACGAGCAGTACTTC.

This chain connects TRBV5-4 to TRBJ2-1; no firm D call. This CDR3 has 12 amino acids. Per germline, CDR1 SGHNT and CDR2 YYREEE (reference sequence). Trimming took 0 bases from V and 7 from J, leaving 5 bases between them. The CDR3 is CASSLDPNEQFF. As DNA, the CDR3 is TGTGCCAGCAGCTTGGACCCGAATGAGCAGTTCTTC.

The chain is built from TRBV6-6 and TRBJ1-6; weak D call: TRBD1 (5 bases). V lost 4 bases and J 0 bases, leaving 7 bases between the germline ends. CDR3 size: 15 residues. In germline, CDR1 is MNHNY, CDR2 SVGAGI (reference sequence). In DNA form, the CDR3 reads TGTGCCAGCAGTTCAGACAGCTCCTATAATTCACCCCTCCACTTT. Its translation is CASSSDSSYNSPLHF.

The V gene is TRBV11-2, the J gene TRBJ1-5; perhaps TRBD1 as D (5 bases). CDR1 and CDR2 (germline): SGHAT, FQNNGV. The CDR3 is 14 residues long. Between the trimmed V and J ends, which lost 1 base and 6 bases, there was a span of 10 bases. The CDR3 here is CASSLAGTPQPQHF. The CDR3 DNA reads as TGTGCCAGCAGCTTAGCCGGGACTCCTCAGCCCCAGCATTTT. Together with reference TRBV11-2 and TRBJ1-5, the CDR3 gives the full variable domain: EAGVAQSPRYKIIEKRQSVAFWCNPISGHATLYWYQQILGQGPKLLIQFQNNGVVDDSQLPKDRFSAERLKGVDSTLKIQPAKLEDSAVYLCASSLAGTPQPQHFGDGTRLSIL.

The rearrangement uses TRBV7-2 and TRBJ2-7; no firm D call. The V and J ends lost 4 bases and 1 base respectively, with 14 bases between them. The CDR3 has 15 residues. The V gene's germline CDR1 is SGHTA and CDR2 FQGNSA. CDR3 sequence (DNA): TGTGCCAGCAGCTCGATGTCGGCTGTTTCCTACGAGCAGTACTTC. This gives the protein CASSSMSAVSYEQYF.

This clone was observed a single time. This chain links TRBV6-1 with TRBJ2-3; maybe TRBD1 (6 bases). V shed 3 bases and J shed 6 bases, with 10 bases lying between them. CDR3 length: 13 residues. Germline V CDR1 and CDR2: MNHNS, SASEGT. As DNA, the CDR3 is TGTGCCAGCAGTGACAACAGGGCGGATACGCAGTATTTT. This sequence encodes CASSDNRADTQYF.

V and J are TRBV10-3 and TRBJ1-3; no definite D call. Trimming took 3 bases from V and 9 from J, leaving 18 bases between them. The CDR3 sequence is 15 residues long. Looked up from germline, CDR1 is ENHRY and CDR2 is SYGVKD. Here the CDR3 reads CAISEGVIAGATIYF. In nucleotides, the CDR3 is TGTGCCATCAGTGAAGGAGTGATAGCGGGTGCCACCATATATTTT.

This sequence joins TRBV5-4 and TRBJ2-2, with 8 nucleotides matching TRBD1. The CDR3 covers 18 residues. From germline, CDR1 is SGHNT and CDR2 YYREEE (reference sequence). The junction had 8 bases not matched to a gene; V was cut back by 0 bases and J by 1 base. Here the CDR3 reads CASSLERTGKKNTGELFF. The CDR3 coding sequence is TGTGCCAGCAGCTTGGAAAGGACAGGGAAGAAGAACACCGGGGAGCTGTTTTTT.

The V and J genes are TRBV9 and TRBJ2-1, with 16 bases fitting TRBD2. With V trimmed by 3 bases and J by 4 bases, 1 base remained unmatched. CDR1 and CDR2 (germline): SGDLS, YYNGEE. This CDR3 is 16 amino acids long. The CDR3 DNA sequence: TGTGCCAGCAGCGGGGGACTAGCGGGAGGGTACAATGAGCAGTTCTTC. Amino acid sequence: CASSGGLAGGYNEQFF.

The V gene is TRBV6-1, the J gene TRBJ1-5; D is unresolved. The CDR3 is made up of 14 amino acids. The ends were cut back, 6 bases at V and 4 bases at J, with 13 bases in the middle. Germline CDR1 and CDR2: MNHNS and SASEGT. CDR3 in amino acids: CASRGSWVNQPQHF. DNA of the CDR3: TGTGCCAGCAGAGGTTCATGGGTTAATCAGCCCCAGCATTTT.

This chain's CDR3 is CASSTGQAEAFF. The DNA for the CDR3 is TGTGCCAGTAGTACGGGACAGGCTGAAGCTTTCTTT. The chain employs TRBV19 and TRBJ1-1; 8 bases match TRBD1. Germline V gene lookup returns CDR1 LNHDA and CDR2 SQIVND (reference sequence). This CDR3 is 12 amino acids long. V gave up 4 bases and J gave up 6 bases; unmatched junction bases: 1.

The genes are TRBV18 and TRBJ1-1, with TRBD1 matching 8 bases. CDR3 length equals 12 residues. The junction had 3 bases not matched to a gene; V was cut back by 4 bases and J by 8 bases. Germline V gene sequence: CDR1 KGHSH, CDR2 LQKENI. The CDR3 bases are TGTGCCAGCTCACAGCAGGGGGCGGAAGCTTTCTTT. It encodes CASSQQGAEAFF.

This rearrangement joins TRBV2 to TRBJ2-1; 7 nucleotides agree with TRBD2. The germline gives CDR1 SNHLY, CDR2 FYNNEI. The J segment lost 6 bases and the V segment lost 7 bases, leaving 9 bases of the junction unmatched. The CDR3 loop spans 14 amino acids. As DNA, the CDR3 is TGTGCCAGCACGCCGCGACTAGCTCGCAATGAGCAGTTCTTC. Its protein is CASTPRLARNEQFF.

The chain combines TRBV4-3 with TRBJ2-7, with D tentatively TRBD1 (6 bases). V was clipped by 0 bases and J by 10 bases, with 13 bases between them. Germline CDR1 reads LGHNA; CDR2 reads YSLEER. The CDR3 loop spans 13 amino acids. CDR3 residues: CASSQEWTDKQYF. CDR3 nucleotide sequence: TGCGCCAGCAGCCAAGAATGGACAGATAAACAGTACTTC.

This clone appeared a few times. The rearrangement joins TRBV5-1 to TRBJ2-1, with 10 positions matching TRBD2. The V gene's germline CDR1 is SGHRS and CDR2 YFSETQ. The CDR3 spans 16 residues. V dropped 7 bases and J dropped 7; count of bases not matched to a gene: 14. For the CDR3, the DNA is TGCGCCAGCTCTTCTGGGGGGACTAGCGCCCAAAATGAGCAGTTCTTC. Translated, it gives CASSSGGTSAQNEQFF.